A selection of T cell receptor beta chains follows, all from one sample in a study of OX40 agonist ivuxolimab in advanced cancers. Measured with immunoSEQ multiplex PCR; TCRdb has only the in-frame clones, and not every one. The sample has around 35,000 clones; about 90% are singletons. Material: CD4+ or CD8+ T cells sorted from blood, obtained in a trial of the OX40 agonist ivuxolimab. Receptors were obtained from an adult with an advanced solid tumor such as melanoma, head and neck, liver or kidney cancer. The CDR3 runs from the conserved cysteine through the conserved F or W.

V gene | CDR3 protein
TRBV7-2 | CASSLDGQGPLYGYTF
TRBV7-6 | CASSLELSYEQYF
TRBV7-9 | CASSLAGPRVEQFF
TRBV6-5 | CASSYTGTSLNTEAFF
TRBV5-1 | CASSLRQGSYNEQFF
TRBV4-1 | CASSRDNYGYTF
TRBV27 | CASSGEGPRQETQYF
TRBV6-1 | CASRRVRNTEAFF
TRBV6-5 | CASSLTGANTEAFF
TRBV10-3 | CATVGGQYNEQFF
TRBV4-3 | CASSQDRDTSYEQYF
TRBV19 | CASSIRASSYEQYF
TRBV5-4 | CASSSRTGGYGYTF
TRBV5-1 | CASSLGTGGTDTQYF
TRBV4-3 | CASSQDRTAYEQYF
TRBV19 | CASQNLAGMDEKLFF
TRBV4-3 | CASSQEAGRDTEAFF
TRBV14 | CATEGSMNTEAFF
TRBV6-1 | CASSPGTDYGYTF
TRBV28 | CASSGTGVYYGYTF
TRBV2 | CASIGQGDQPQHF
TRBV4-1 | CASSPRTASGYGYTF
TRBV7-2 | CASSLYKRGTDTQYF
TRBV6-1 | CASSEYTTVIYGYTF
TRBV5-3 | CARSWVAYTF
TRBV27 | CASSVDGSYEQYF
TRBV19 | CATSSRDRGTHEQYF
TRBV4-1 | CASSQLLKRDSSYNEQFF
TRBV16 | CASSPVLGDTQYF
TRBV19 | CASSIRDRNQPQHF
TRBV6-4 | CASSDRTNYGYTF
TRBV4-2 | CASSQEAAGGADTQYF
TRBV2 | CASGGLADYSYEQYF
TRBV27 | CASSLSGPDYQPQHF
TRBV27 | CASSWTSGGETQYF
TRBV4-2 | CASSQVSREGTEAFF
TRBV5-6 | CASSFFRGSDTQYF
TRBV6-6 | CASSSPPGGDEKLFF
TRBV4-1 | CASSLRGSNYGYTF
TRBV4-3 | CASSPVLGGGGDTQYF
TRBV4-1 | CASSQEVGRGNSPLHF